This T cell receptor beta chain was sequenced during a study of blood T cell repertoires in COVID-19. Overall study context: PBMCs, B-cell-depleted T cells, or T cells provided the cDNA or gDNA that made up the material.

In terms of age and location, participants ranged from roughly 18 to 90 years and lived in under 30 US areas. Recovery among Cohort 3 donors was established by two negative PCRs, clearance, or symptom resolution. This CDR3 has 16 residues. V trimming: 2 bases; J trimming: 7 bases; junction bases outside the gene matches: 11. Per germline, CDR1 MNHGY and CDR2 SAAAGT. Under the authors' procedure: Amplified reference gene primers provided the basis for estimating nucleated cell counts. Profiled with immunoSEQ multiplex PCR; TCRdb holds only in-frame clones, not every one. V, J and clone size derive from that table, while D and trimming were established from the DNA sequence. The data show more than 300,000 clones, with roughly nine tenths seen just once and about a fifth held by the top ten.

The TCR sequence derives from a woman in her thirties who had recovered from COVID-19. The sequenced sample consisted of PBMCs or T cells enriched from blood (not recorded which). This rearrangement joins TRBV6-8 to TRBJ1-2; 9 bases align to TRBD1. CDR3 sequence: CASSYPGQGKVSGYTF. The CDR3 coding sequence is TGTGCCAGCAGTTACCCGGGACAGGGTAAAGTCTCTGGCTACACCTTC.